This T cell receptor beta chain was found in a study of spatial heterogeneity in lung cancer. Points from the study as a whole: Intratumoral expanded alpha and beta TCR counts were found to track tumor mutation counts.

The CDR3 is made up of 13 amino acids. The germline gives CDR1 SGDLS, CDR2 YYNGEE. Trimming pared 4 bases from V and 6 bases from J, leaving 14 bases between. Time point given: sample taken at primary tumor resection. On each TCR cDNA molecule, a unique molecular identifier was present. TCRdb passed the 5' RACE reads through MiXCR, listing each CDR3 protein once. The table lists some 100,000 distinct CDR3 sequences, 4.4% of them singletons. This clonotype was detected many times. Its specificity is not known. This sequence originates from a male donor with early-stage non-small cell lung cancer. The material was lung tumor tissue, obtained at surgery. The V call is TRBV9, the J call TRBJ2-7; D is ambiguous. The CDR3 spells CASSPDGEGEQYF. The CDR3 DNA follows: TGTGCCAGCAGCCCAGATGGGGAAGGCGAGCAGTACTTC.